The entry below gives a single T cell receptor (beta chain) sequence along with its context. The ends lost 6 bases at V and 0 bases at J; junction bases unmatched: 7. Germline CDR1 reads MGHDK; CDR2 reads SYGVNS. CDR3 length: 15 residues. The PCR used 60 Vbeta and 13 Jbeta primers. Sequencing used immunoSEQ multiplex PCR; TCRdb keeps in-frame clones, though not all of them. The data hold 150,000 to 200,000 clones, with roughly 87% observed a single time. These data originate in a study of cytomegalovirus exposure and HLA in healthy donors. The chain joins TRBV25-1 to TRBJ2-5; the match to TRBD1 covers 7 bases. The sequence derives from a girl less than two years old in good health and CMV-seronegative. The sequencing sample was made of PBMCs. The CDR3 DNA reads as TGTGCCAGCAGCGAACAGACAGGGAACCAAGAGACCCAGTACTTC. It codes for CASSEQTGNQETQYF.